The sequence of this TCR beta chain was determined in a study of CD8 T cells in ankylosing spondylitis. Study-level findings and limits: Ankylosing spondylitis blood appeared to be characterized by a TCR beta motif of about eight highly homologous variants. Within matched ankylosing spondylitis synovial fluid, disease-linked clones were reportedly significantly enriched.

In its sample, this clonotype was seen many times. Its specificity is unknown. TCRdb analysed the 5' RACE reads with MiXCR anew, one entry per CDR3 protein. Here the sample spans approximately 42,000 distinct CDR3 sequences, 3% to 4.5% being singletons. Sequenced input: blood, either unsorted or a sorted T cell fraction (not recorded which). The sequence was obtained from a female donor with ankylosing spondylitis or in good health (not recorded which).

The CDR3 reads CASSRTSGGLNTGELFF. For the CDR3, the DNA is TGTGCCAGCAGCCGGACTAGCGGGGGCCTGAACACCGGGGAGCTGTTTTTT. V gene TRBV9 combines with J gene TRBJ2-2, with TRBD2 identical over 13 bases. J lost 1 base, V lost 4 bases, and 4 bases had no gene match. This CDR3 spans 17 amino acids. Per germline, CDR1 SGDLS and CDR2 YYNGEE.